This T cell receptor beta chain was obtained from a study of T cell changes during pregnancy in multiple sclerosis. Some clones are missing from TCRdb's copy, which holds only in-frame ones; the method was immunoSEQ multiplex PCR. The repertoire holds 75,000 to 95,000 clones, with about 93% as singletons. The CDR3 is made up of 15 amino acids. The V end lost 3 bases, the J end lost 0 bases, and 10 bases lay between the germline ends. Germline V lookup: CDR1 MNHEY, CDR2 SMNVEV (reference sequence). Specimen: CD4+ T cells from peripheral blood mononuclear cells, collected after pregnancy. The sequence was collected from a female donor with multiple sclerosis, enrolled in a pregnancy study. The chain is built from TRBV27 and TRBJ2-3; D possibly corresponds to TRBD2 (6 bases). CDR3 coding DNA: TGTGCCAGCAGTTTTTTCGGAGGGAGCACAGATACGCAGTATTTT. The encoded protein is CASSFFGGSTDTQYF.